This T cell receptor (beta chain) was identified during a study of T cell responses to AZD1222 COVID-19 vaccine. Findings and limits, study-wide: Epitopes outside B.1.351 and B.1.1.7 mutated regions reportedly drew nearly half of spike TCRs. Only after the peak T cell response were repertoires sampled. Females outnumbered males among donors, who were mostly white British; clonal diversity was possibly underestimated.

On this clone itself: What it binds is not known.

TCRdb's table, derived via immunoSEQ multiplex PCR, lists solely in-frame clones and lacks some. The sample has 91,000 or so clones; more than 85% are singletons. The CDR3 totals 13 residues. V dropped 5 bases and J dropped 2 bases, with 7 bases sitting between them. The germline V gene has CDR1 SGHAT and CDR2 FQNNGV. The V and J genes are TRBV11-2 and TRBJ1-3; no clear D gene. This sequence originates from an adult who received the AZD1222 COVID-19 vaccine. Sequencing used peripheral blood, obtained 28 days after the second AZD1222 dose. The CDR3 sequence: CASSRVAGNTIYF. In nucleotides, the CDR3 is TGTGCCAGCAGCCGGGTCGCTGGAAACACCATATATTTT. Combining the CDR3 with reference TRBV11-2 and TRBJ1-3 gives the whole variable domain EAGVAQSPRYKIIEKRQSVAFWCNPISGHATLYWYQQILGQGPKLLIQFQNNGVVDDSQLPKDRFSAERLKGVDSTLKIQPAKLEDSAVYLCASSRVAGNTIYFGEGSWLTVV.